These 25 T cell receptor beta chains were all obtained from the same sample, sequenced in a study of cytomegalovirus exposure and HLA in healthy donors. With 60 Vbeta and 13 Jbeta primers, the PCR was carried out. Measured with immunoSEQ multiplex PCR; TCRdb has only the in-frame clones, and not every one. The sample has around 120,000 clones, 83% seen once; the top ten hold roughly 1.2%. The sample was PBMCs. The receptor source for this set is a girl under 10 years old in good health and CMV-seronegative.

CDR3 loop: CASSQGLLRGQYF. DNA for the CDR3: TGTGCCAGCAGCCAAGGGTTACTACGGGGGCAGTACTTC. The chain links TRBV14 to TRBJ2-7; possible D gene TRBD2, 5 bases. This CDR3 has 13 residues. V lost 1 base, J lost 9 bases, and 13 bases lay in between. CDR1 SGHDN and CDR2 FVKESK come from the germline V gene.

The rearrangement joins TRBV7-2 to TRBJ2-2; D not resolved. V was clipped by 3 bases and J by 4 bases, with 15 bases between them. Germline loops: CDR1 SGHTA, CDR2 FQGNSA. The CDR3 is 16 residues long. CDR3 loop: CASSFNRATITGELFF. In DNA, the CDR3 is TGTGCCAGCAGCTTCAATCGAGCTACCATCACCGGGGAGCTGTTTTTT. The variable domain in full, completed from reference TRBV7-2 and TRBJ2-2, reads GAGVSQSPSNKVTEKGKDVELRCDPISGHTALYWYRQSLGQGLEFLIYFQGNSAPDKSGLPSDRFSAERTGGSVSTLTIQRTQQEDSAVYLCASSFNRATITGELFFGEGSRLTVL.

CDR3 residues: CASSPLVRETQYF. CDR3 sequence (DNA): TGTGCCAGCTCACCCCTGGTCAGGGAGACCCAGTACTTC. The chain links TRBV18 to TRBJ2-5; no reliable D call. The CDR3 length is 13 residues. Germline V gene data show CDR1 as KGHSH and CDR2 as LQKENI. V shed 3 bases and J shed 5 bases, with 10 bases lying between them.

The chain links TRBV30 to TRBJ1-3; D remains unclear. The CDR3 has 14 amino acids. Trimming took off 6 bases at V and 4 bases at J, with 16 bases between the two ends. Germline assignment: CDR1 GTSNPN and CDR2 SVGIG (reference sequence). CDR3 protein: CACPRGLGGNTIYF. In DNA, the CDR3 is TGTGCCTGCCCTCGCGGTTTAGGAGGAAACACCATATATTTT.

The rearrangement links TRBV5-1 to TRBJ2-5; tentatively, D is TRBD2 (5 bases). The germline V and J ends were trimmed by 0 bases and 2 bases, with 8 bases remaining between them. CDR1 and CDR2 (germline): SGHRS, YFSETQ. There are 14 residues in the CDR3. For the CDR3, the DNA is TGCGCCAGCAGCTTGGAAGGACTTCAAGAGACCCAGTACTTC. It is translated as CASSLEGLQETQYF. The variable domain in full, with the rest retrieved from reference TRBV5-1 and TRBJ2-5, is KAGVTQTPRYLIKTRGQQVTLSCSPISGHRSVSWYQQTPGQGLQFLFEYFSETQRNKGNFPGRFSGRQFSNSRSEMNVSTLELGDSALYLCASSLEGLQETQYFGPGTRLLVL.

The chain has TRBV5-1 and TRBJ2-1; 11 nucleotides align to TRBD2. Germline CDR1 SGHRS, CDR2 YFSETQ. The CDR3 consists of 15 residues. The J segment lost 0 bases and the V segment lost 6 bases, leaving 2 bases of the junction unmatched. For the CDR3, the DNA is TGCGCCAGCAAGACTAGCGGGACCTCCTACAATGAGCAGTTCTTC. It codes for CASKTSGTSYNEQFF. Combining the CDR3 with reference TRBV5-1 and TRBJ2-1 gives the whole variable domain KAGVTQTPRYLIKTRGQQVTLSCSPISGHRSVSWYQQTPGQGLQFLFEYFSETQRNKGNFPGRFSGRQFSNSRSEMNVSTLELGDSALYLCASKTSGTSYNEQFFGPGTRLTVL.

The chain has TRBV5-4 and TRBJ2-7; 11 positions agree with TRBD2. Per germline, CDR1 SGHNT and CDR2 YYREEE (reference sequence). The CDR3 has 16 residues. V trimming: 4 bases; J trimming: 3 bases; junction bases outside the gene matches: 9. CDR3 sequence (DNA): TGTGCCAGCAGCCTAGCGGGGGGATCAAGTTTCTACGAGCAGTACTTC. Amino acids: CASSLAGGSSFYEQYF.

This clone was picked up many times. The chain combines TRBV4-3 with TRBJ2-1, with D tentatively TRBD2 (5 bases). This CDR3 has 17 residues. Trimming shortened V by 0 bases and J by 0 bases, and 12 bases separated the two germline ends. Germline V lookup: CDR1 LGHNA, CDR2 YSLEER. CDR3 sequence (DNA): TGCGCCAGCAGCCAAGATACGGGAAGCCGCTCCTACAATGAGCAGTTCTTC. It yields the protein CASSQDTGSRSYNEQFF.

This chain links TRBV6-1 with TRBJ1-5; 8 bases are shared with TRBD1. Per the germline V gene, CDR1 is MNHNS and CDR2 is SASEGT. This CDR3 has 14 amino acids. The junction had 8 bases not matched to a gene; V was cut back by 10 bases and J by 3 bases. The CDR3 region has the DNA TGTGCCACATTATTGGACAGGGACAATCAGCCCCAGCATTTT. Protein sequence: CATLLDRDNQPQHF.

The chain couples TRBV7-2 to TRBJ2-7; D is uncertain. Deletions cut 5 bases from V and 2 bases from J, with 16 bases between. The CDR3 has 15 residues. Germline CDR1 is SGHTA and CDR2 is FQGNSA. The CDR3 bases are TGTGCCAGCAGCATCGGTCAAATGGGCACCTACGAGCAGTACTTC. This encodes CASSIGQMGTYEQYF. Combining the CDR3 with reference TRBV7-2 and TRBJ2-7 gives the whole variable domain GAGVSQSPSNKVTEKGKDVELRCDPISGHTALYWYRQSLGQGLEFLIYFQGNSAPDKSGLPSDRFSAERTGGSVSTLTIQRTQQEDSAVYLCASSIGQMGTYEQYFGPGTRLTVT.

The chain combines TRBV30 with TRBJ2-1; D possibly corresponds to TRBD2 (5 bases). CDR1 GTSNPN and CDR2 SVGIG come from the germline V gene (reference sequence). CDR3 length: 13 residues. Trimming stripped 3 bases from V and 0 bases from J, with 6 bases between. The CDR3 nucleotides read TGTGCCTGGAGAGGGAGCTCCTACAATGAGCAGTTCTTC. It translates to CAWRGSSYNEQFF.

The genes are TRBV4-2 and TRBJ2-7, with TRBD2 matching over 11 bases. The CDR3 is 16 amino acids. Unmatched junction bases numbered 12, after V lost 4 bases and J lost 7 bases. Germline V CDR1 and CDR2: LGHNA, YNFKEQ. CDR3 in amino acids: CASSPDSGLAVWEQYF. The CDR3 DNA sequence: TGTGCCAGCAGCCCGGATTCGGGACTAGCGGTTTGGGAGCAGTACTTC.

The V and J genes are TRBV19 and TRBJ2-7, with a tentative D call TRBD1 (6 bases). The germline V gene encodes CDR1 LNHDA and CDR2 SQIVND (reference sequence). V was trimmed by 6 bases and J by 3 bases, leaving 15 bases between them. This CDR3 contains 14 residues. CDR3 sequence (DNA): TGTGCCAGTAGACTTTCGGACAGAAACTACGAGCAGTACTTC. Translating it yields CASRLSDRNYEQYF.

V is TRBV19 and J is TRBJ1-2; D is undetermined. Germline CDR1 reads LNHDA; CDR2 reads SQIVND (reference sequence). V was cut by 4 bases and J by 6 bases, with 6 bases left in between. This CDR3 comprises 11 residues. CDR3 region: CASSNTDGYTF. The CDR3 DNA reads as TGTGCCAGTAGTAACACAGATGGCTACACCTTC.

The V call is TRBV4-3, the J call TRBJ2-7; TRBD2 might be the D (6 bases). This CDR3 spans 17 amino acids. V lost 0 bases, J lost 3 bases, and 18 bases lay in between. Germline V gene lookup returns CDR1 LGHNA and CDR2 YSLEER. This chain's CDR3 is CASSQEGLRDRDYEQYF. The CDR3 nucleotides read TGCGCCAGCAGCCAAGAAGGTTTGCGGGATAGGGACTACGAGCAGTACTTC.

The CDR3 sequence is CASSSGLGSGANVLTF. The DNA for the CDR3 is TGTGCCAGCAGCTCTGGACTCGGCTCTGGGGCCAACGTCCTGACTTTC. The chain is built from TRBV5-4 and TRBJ2-6; possible D gene TRBD2, 5 bases. This CDR3 is built from 16 residues. The V end was cut by 3 bases, the J end by 0 bases, with 10 bases between. Germline V gene sequence: CDR1 SGHNT, CDR2 YYREEE (reference sequence).

V usage is TRBV2 and J usage is TRBJ1-5; 9 positions agree with TRBD1. The germline gives CDR1 SNHLY, CDR2 FYNNEI. The length of the CDR3 is 14 residues. The J segment lost 6 bases and the V segment lost 5 bases, leaving 5 bases of the junction unmatched. The CDR3 DNA reads TGTGCCAGCAGTACACAGGGGGCGGGTCAGCCCCAGCATTTT. Its translation is CASSTQGAGQPQHF.

The chain is built from TRBV15 and TRBJ1-2; 9 bases line up with TRBD1. V dropped 0 bases and J dropped 8; count of bases not matched to a gene: 4. This CDR3 is 14 amino acids long. From germline, CDR1 is LNHNV and CDR2 YYDKDF (reference sequence). The CDR3 loop reads CATSRDRDREGYTF. CDR3 nucleotides: TGTGCCACCAGCAGAGATCGGGACAGGGAAGGCTACACCTTC.

V gene TRBV6-5 combines with J gene TRBJ1-1; no firm D call. Trimming took 10 bases from V and 5 from J, leaving 20 bases between them. Germline CDR1 MNHEY, CDR2 SVGAGI. The CDR3 totals 14 residues. This CDR3 reads CATKLKRYDTEAFF. The CDR3 coding sequence is TGTGCCACCAAACTCAAGCGGTACGATACTGAAGCTTTCTTT.

This chain uses TRBV5-5 with TRBJ2-1; 11 positions match TRBD2. Germline CDR1 reads SGHKS; CDR2 reads YYEKEE (reference sequence). Trimming cost V 4 bases and J 0 bases; bases outside gene matches: 9. The CDR3 is made up of 18 amino acids. The CDR3 reads CASSQTSGGWSSYNEQFF. Written as DNA, the CDR3 is TGTGCCAGCAGCCAAACTAGCGGGGGTTGGAGCTCCTACAATGAGCAGTTCTTC.

The chain couples TRBV5-4 to TRBJ2-3; 8 nucleotides line up with TRBD2. Germline values: CDR1 SGHNT, CDR2 YYREEE (reference sequence). The V gene end was trimmed by 4 bases and the J gene end by 5 bases; junction bases not matched to a gene: 12. The CDR3 runs 16 residues. The DNA for the CDR3 is TGTGCCAGCAGCGCTGGTAGCGGGGTTGTGGGAGATACGCAGTATTTT. Translation: CASSAGSGVVGDTQYF. Full variable domain (outside the CDR3, taken from reference TRBV5-4 and TRBJ2-3): ETGVTQSPTHLIKTRGQQVTLRCSSQSGHNTVSWYQQALGQGPQFIFQYYREEENGRGNFPPRFSGLQFPNYSSELNVNALELDDSALYLCASSAGSGVVGDTQYFGPGTRLTVL.

This clone was seen only once. The rearrangement joins TRBV5-1 to TRBJ2-5; 10 bases fit TRBD2. There are 16 residues in the CDR3. Trimming took 0 bases from V and 1 from J; bases not matched to a gene: 3. The germline gives CDR1 SGHRS, CDR2 YFSETQ. The CDR3 here is CASSLALAGGQETQYF. As DNA, the CDR3 is TGCGCCAGCAGCTTGGCCTTAGCGGGGGGCCAAGAGACCCAGTACTTC.

This chain joins TRBV5-6 and TRBJ2-7; D unresolved. The V end was cut by 1 base, the J end by 3 bases, with 11 bases between. The CDR3 spans 14 residues. Per the germline V gene, CDR1 is SGHDT and CDR2 is YYEEEE. CDR3 in DNA: TGTGCCAGCAGCTTGTACGGGTCGTACTACGAGCAGTACTTC. Its translation: CASSLYGSYYEQYF.

The rearrangement joins TRBV6-6 to TRBJ2-1, with TRBD1 matching over 11 bases. Germline CDR1 reads MNHNY; CDR2 reads SVGAGI (reference sequence). With V trimmed by 7 bases and J by 0 bases, 5 bases remained unmatched. There are 16 residues in the CDR3. The CDR3 is CASTRDRGSSYNEQFF. Here the CDR3 DNA reads TGTGCCAGCACCCGGGACAGGGGGAGCTCCTACAATGAGCAGTTCTTC.

The chain couples TRBV5-1 to TRBJ1-1; TRBD1 matches 7 bases. CDR3 length equals 13 residues. The J segment lost 8 bases and the V segment lost 3 bases, leaving 7 bases of the junction unmatched. CDR1 SGHRS and CDR2 YFSETQ come from the germline V gene. The CDR3 nucleotides are TGCGCCAGCAGCTCGGACAGGTCGGCCGAAGCTTTCTTT. Its protein product is CASSSDRSAEAFF.